The source of this T cell receptor beta chain is a study of beta chain features in type 1 diabetes. Study findings and constraints: Moderate yet significant TCRB CDR3 shortening was seen in Type 1 diabetes patients in all four CD4+ subsets. For patients, the naive, central memory and Treg TCRB repertoires appeared more alike than for healthy donors. There was no resolution here of whether HLA type influences TCRB rearrangement.

Isolated RNA was reverse transcribed in full, so expressed TCRB transcripts were sequenced. The table came from immunoSEQ multiplex PCR; TCRdb's copy has only in-frame clones and leaves some out. The sample shows some 250,000 clones, approximately 11% of them seen only once. In the case of this clone: Its cognate antigen is unknown.

In total, each donor contributed a single heparinised blood draw that averaged around 100 mL. Material for sequencing was naive CD4+ T cells from blood. This TCR was recovered from a man younger than 45 with type 1 diabetes.

The CDR3 region has the DNA TGTGCCAGCAGTTTTACCCCGAGGCTGAGCGGCTACACCTTC. Amino acids: CASSFTPRLSGYTF. This chain connects TRBV27 to TRBJ1-2; D ambiguous. The V gene lost 3 bases and the J gene lost 8 bases, with 16 bases spanning the gap. The CDR3 covers 14 residues. In germline, CDR1 is MNHEY, CDR2 SMNVEV (reference sequence).